One sample yielded the 10 T cell receptor beta chains listed below, sequenced in a study of cytotoxic CD8 clonotypes in ibrutinib-treated CLL. Method: immunoSEQ multiplex PCR; TCRdb's copy keeps in-frame clones and lacks some. This repertoire shows approximately 70,000 clones, less than 95% found once; its top ten account for 3.1%. The sequencing here drew on PBMCs, taken after 12 months of ibrutinib treatment. All receptors come from a human donor with chronic lymphocytic leukemia.

The rearrangement links TRBV5-1 to TRBJ2-2; 7 bases map to TRBD1. The CDR3 loop spans 15 amino acids. V trimming: 3 bases; J trimming: 4 bases; junction bases outside the gene matches: 6. CDR1 is SGHRS and CDR2 is YFSETQ in the germline V gene. CDR3 coding DNA: TGCGCCAGCAGCTCAGACAGGGTTGGCACCGGGGAGCTGTTTTTT. Its protein is CASSSDRVGTGELFF.

This rearrangement joins TRBV2 to TRBJ1-3; no clear D gene. CDR1 is SNHLY, CDR2 FYNNEI, per germline. There are 14 residues in the CDR3. Trimming left V 8 bases short and J 4 bases short, with 15 bases between. This CDR3 is CASGSSLSGNTIYF. Here the CDR3 DNA reads TGTGCCAGCGGAAGTAGCTTGTCCGGAAACACCATATATTTT.

This clone has more than one count but fewer than ten. CDR3 loop: CASSQSGQVGQPQHF. The CDR3 nucleotides are TGTGCCAGCTCTCAATCTGGGCAGGTCGGCCAGCCCCAGCATTTT. The V and J genes are TRBV18 and TRBJ1-5; no reliable D call. CDR3 length equals 15 residues. V lost 6 bases and J lost 7, with 19 bases in between. CDR1 and CDR2 from the germline V gene are KGHSH and LQKENI.

This chain joins TRBV6-6 and TRBJ2-3; 9 positions match TRBD1. Germline CDR1 reads MNHNY; CDR2 reads SVGAGI (reference sequence). Germline trimming cut 5 bases from V and 5 bases from J; bases unmatched to any gene: 8. The CDR3 spans 15 residues. In DNA form, the CDR3 reads TGTGCCAGCAGTGACCCGGGACAGGGTATAGATACGCAGTATTTT. Its translation: CASSDPGQGIDTQYF.

In its sample, this clone was seen once. The gene calls are TRBV2 and TRBJ2-1, with TRBD2 matching 15 bases. CDR3 size: 15 residues. Germline-derived CDR1 and CDR2 are SNHLY and FYNNEI. The V and J ends lost 9 bases and 9 bases, in that order; junction bases with no gene match: 9. The CDR3 nucleotides read TGTGCCAGTCAACCGGGACTAGCGGGAGGTAGTGAGCAGTTCTTC. This sequence encodes CASQPGLAGGSEQFF.

This clone has just one count. CDR3 protein: CASSIGTSGRGRSYEQYF. Here the CDR3 DNA reads TGTGCCAGCAGCATCGGGACTAGCGGGAGGGGAAGGTCCTACGAGCAGTACTTC. J is TRBJ2-7 and V is TRBV11-2; 16 positions match TRBD2. The CDR3 covers 18 residues. V shed 5 bases, J shed 1 base, and the junction held 8 bases outside the gene matches. Germline CDR1 is SGHAT and CDR2 is FQNNGV.

CDR3 residues: CASSSRDRGNTEAFF. The CDR3 DNA is TGTGCCAGTAGCAGCCGGGACAGGGGTAATACTGAAGCTTTCTTT. The V call is TRBV19, the J call TRBJ1-1, with 10 nucleotides matching TRBD1. The CDR3 extends over 15 amino acids. The germline CDR1 and CDR2 sequences are LNHDA and SQIVND (reference sequence). V was pared by 6 bases and J by 5 bases, with 9 bases of the junction left unmatched.

The V call is TRBV6-1, the J call TRBJ1-5, with TRBD1 matching over 7 bases. V shed 7 bases, J shed 0 bases, and the junction held 3 bases outside the gene matches. Germline assignment: CDR1 MNHNS and CDR2 SASEGT. The CDR3 runs to 14 residues. In DNA, the CDR3 is TGTGCCAGCACGGGACAGTATAGCAATCAGCCCCAGCATTTT. Encoded protein: CASTGQYSNQPQHF.

J is TRBJ1-2 and V is TRBV27; TRBD1 is a possible D gene (5 bases). The CDR3 totals 14 residues. Between the trimmed V and J ends, which lost 6 bases and 3 bases, there was a span of 14 bases. Germline CDR1 and CDR2: MNHEY and SMNVEV (reference sequence). The CDR3 DNA follows: TGTGCCAGCAGGGCTTTAGGGGTGGACTATGGCTACACCTTC. It codes for CASRALGVDYGYTF.

The chain employs TRBV4-3 and TRBJ2-2; 8 bases are shared with TRBD2. The V gene end was trimmed by 0 bases and the J gene end by 7 bases; junction bases not matched to a gene: 13. The CDR3 spans 18 residues. Germline values: CDR1 LGHNA, CDR2 YSLEER. CDR3 sequence: CASSQDPASGSSYGELFF. The CDR3 DNA is TGCGCCAGCAGCCAAGATCCGGCAAGCGGGAGTTCTTACGGGGAGCTGTTTTTT.